This is a list of T cell receptor beta chains from one sample in a study of T cells in Graves' hyperthyroidism and ophthalmopathy. TCRdb reanalysed the multiplex PCR reads using MiXCR and keeps one entry per CDR3 protein. The sample lists a few hundred thousand distinct CDR3 sequences, about 15% seen once, with around 19% in the top ten. Sequences were obtained from blood. The receptors were sampled from a woman aged 30 to 39 with Graves' ophthalmopathy. The CDR3 runs from the conserved cysteine through the conserved F or W. The D gene is left open where the match is weak. Only some rows state a clone size, as once, few, many or a class for expanded clones.

v_call,j_call,clone_size,d_call,cdr3_aa,cdr3_nt
TRBV6-1,TRBJ2-1,many,TRBD1,CASRTTGAYNEQFF,TGTGCCAGCAGGACCACAGGGGCCTACAATGAGCAGTTCTTC
TRBV10-3,TRBJ2-7,many,NA,CAISDSNYEQYF,TGTGCCATCAGTGATTCGAACTACGAGCAGTACTTC
TRBV5-1,TRBJ1-2,NA,TRBD1,CASSSNGAKGAHGYTF,TGCGCCAGCAGCTCAAATGGGGCGAAGGGGGCCCATGGCTACACCTTC
TRBV29-1,TRBJ1-2,many,NA,CSASLIAREDGYTF,TGCAGCGCCTCCTTGATCGCCAGGGAAGATGGCTACACCTTC
TRBV6-1,TRBJ1-2,many,NA,CAAQGTHGYTF,TGTGCCGCACAGGGAACCCATGGCTACACCTTC
TRBV24-1,TRBJ2-3,many,TRBD2,CATSDGTSGGDTDTQYF,TGTGCCACCAGTGACGGGACTAGCGGGGGAGACACAGATACGCAGTATTTT
TRBV2,TRBJ2-3,once,TRBD2,CASRGTSGARPTDTQYF,TGTGCCAGCAGGGGGACTAGCGGGGCCCGACCCACAGATACGCAGTATTTT
TRBV5-6,TRBJ2-5,NA,TRBD1,CASSVGTGGYETQYF,TGTGCCAGCAGCGTTGGGACAGGGGGCTATGAGACCCAGTACTTC
TRBV28,TRBJ1-5,many,TRBD1,CASGDRVNQPQHF,TGTGCCAGCGGGGACAGGGTCAATCAGCCCCAGCATTTT
TRBV14,TRBJ1-1,NA,TRBD1,CASSQGPGQGEENTEAFF,TGTGCCAGCAGCCAAGGGCCGGGACAGGGTGAGGAGAACACTGAAGCTTTCTTT
TRBV10-3,TRBJ2-5,many,NA,CAISGLLGEKETQYF,TGTGCCATCAGTGGTTTACTGGGAGAAAAAGAGACCCAGTACTTC
TRBV5-1,TRBJ2-3,many,NA,CASSLGWGADTQYF,TGCGCCAGCAGCTTGGGCTGGGGTGCGGATACGCAGTATTTT
TRBV20-1,TRBJ2-7,many,NA,CSARPGHYVSYEQYF,TGCAGTGCTAGACCGGGACATTATGTCTCCTACGAGCAGTACTTC
TRBV2,TRBJ2-2,many,NA,CASSLARGGELFF,TGTGCCAGCAGTCTAGCGAGGGGCGGGGAGCTGTTTTTT
TRBV19,TRBJ1-5,NA,TRBD1,CASSITGGGNQPQHF,TGTGCCAGTAGTATCACAGGGGGGGGCAATCAGCCCCAGCATTTT
TRBV24-1,TRBJ2-5,NA,TRBD1,CATSDSGQGRETQYF,TGTGCCACCAGTGACTCTGGACAGGGTAGGGAGACCCAGTACTTC
TRBV19,TRBJ2-7,NA,TRBD1,CASGIGQGASYEQYF,TGTGCCAGTGGTATAGGCCAGGGGGCTTCCTACGAGCAGTACTTC
TRBV7-9,TRBJ1-3,few,TRBD1,CASSAIDRERGNTIYF,TGTGCCAGCAGCGCAATCGACAGGGAGCGGGGAAACACCATATATTTT
TRBV27,TRBJ1-1,NA,TRBD1,CATWGQGDTEAFF,TGTGCCACATGGGGACAGGGAGACACTGAAGCTTTCTTT
TRBV12-3/TRBV12-4,TRBJ1-2,many,TRBD1,CASSFTLTGGNYGYTF,TGTGCCAGCAGTTTCACCTTGACAGGGGGCAACTATGGCTACACCTTC
TRBV20-1,TRBJ1-5,NA,NA,CSARVPGLSGISTYYQPQHF,TGCAGTGCTAGAGTCCCGGGTCTCTCGGGGATATCCACTTATTACCAGCCCCAGCATTTT
TRBV7-6,TRBJ2-7,many,TRBD1,CASSPQGVLYEQYF,TGTGCCAGCAGCCCACAGGGGGTTCTCTACGAGCAGTACTTC